This T cell receptor beta chain is from a study of cytomegalovirus exposure and HLA in healthy donors. Study-wide points: The study carried out a later analysis of TCR beta sequences. It associated 15,000 to 20,000 of them with specific HLA alleles at a false discovery rate of 0.05.

This PCR relied on a set of 60 Vbeta primers and 13 Jbeta primers. Only in-frame clones appear in the TCRdb table, and some are missing; sequencing was by immunoSEQ multiplex PCR. The specimen's table records about 100,000 clones. On this clone itself: The antigen is undetermined.

V shed 0 bases and J shed 7 bases, with 12 bases lying between them. This CDR3 comprises 15 residues. Per the germline V gene, CDR1 is LNHNV and CDR2 is YYDKDF (reference sequence). This clonotype originated in a man over 45 in good health and CMV-seronegative. Specimen: PBMCs. J is TRBJ1-4 and V is TRBV15; D is perhaps TRBD1 (5 bases). Written as DNA, the CDR3 is TGTGCCACCAGCAGAGACAGGGCGGATGGTGAAAAACTGTTTTTT. Its translation: CATSRDRADGEKLFF.